The 21 T cell receptor beta chains reported below all come from one sample, sequenced in a study of graft-versus-host responses after intestinal transplantation. Profiled with immunoSEQ multiplex PCR; TCRdb holds only in-frame clones, not every one. The sample has tens of thousands of clones, nearly 90% seen once; the top ten hold 5.1%. Sequencing was performed on PBMCs, taken about 63 days after intestinal transplantation. The receptor set was obtained from a human patient who received an intestinal transplant, so some T cells may come from the graft donor.

The chain is built from TRBV28 and TRBJ1-1; D call uncertain. The V end lost 2 bases, the J end lost 1 base, and 5 bases lay between the germline ends. The CDR3 loop spans 13 amino acids. Germline V CDR1 and CDR2: MDHEN, SYDVKM. In DNA, the CDR3 is TGTGCCAGCAGTTTAGGAGCGAACACTGAAGCTTTCTTT. It codes for CASSLGANTEAFF.

This clone has only one observation. The junction departs from the called germline gene at one end, perhaps through a read error. The J gene is TRBJ2-3, the V gene TRBV5-1; D may be TRBD2 (6 bases). The CDR3 contains 16 residues. Germline assignment: CDR1 SGHRS and CDR2 YFSETQ. Here the CDR3 reads CASSLAILASKDTQYF. The CDR3 bases are TGCGCCAGCAGCTTGGCCATACTAGCCAGCAAAGATACGCAGTATTTT.

The table lists this clone with a few counts. This chain links TRBV9 with TRBJ2-2, with no clear D. Germline V CDR1 and CDR2: SGDLS, YYNGEE. V lost 3 bases, J lost 4 bases, and 13 bases lay in between. This CDR3 spans 15 amino acids. CDR3 sequence: CASSEPFGGTGELFF. The DNA for the CDR3 is TGTGCCAGCAGCGAGCCCTTTGGCGGCACCGGGGAGCTGTTTTTT.

The chain is built from TRBV6-4 and TRBJ1-2; possibly TRBD1 for D (6 bases). Trimming took 0 bases from V and 10 from J, leaving 21 bases between them. The CDR3 contains 16 residues. From germline, CDR1 is MRHNA and CDR2 SNTAGT. As DNA, the CDR3 is TGTGCCAGCAGTGACTCCCCGGACAGTCCTCCTCCGGTCTACACCTTC. Translation gives CASSDSPDSPPPVYTF.

Points on this clone: Mismatch with germline at one junction end may stem from a read error. The chain has TRBV10-2 and TRBJ2-7; maybe TRBD2 (6 bases). There are 14 residues in the CDR3. The germline gives CDR1 WSHSY, CDR2 SAAADI. The CDR3 here is CDSSGGSVLYEQYF. CDR3 DNA: TGCGACAGCAGCGGAGGGTCAGTCCTCTACGAGCAGTACTTC.

The chain employs TRBV5-6 and TRBJ1-2, with D hard to call. The CDR3 runs 11 residues. In germline, CDR1 is SGHDT, CDR2 YYEEEE. V dropped 2 bases and J dropped 6 bases, with 5 bases sitting between them. The CDR3 loop is CASSFGNGYTF. The CDR3 DNA is TGTGCCAGCAGCTTTGGAAATGGCTACACCTTC.

The chain carries TRBV11-2 and TRBJ1-1; 10 nucleotides agree with TRBD1. Looked up from germline, CDR1 is SGHAT and CDR2 is FQNNGV. V trimming: 7 bases; J trimming: 8 bases; junction bases outside the gene matches: 10. This CDR3 has 14 amino acids. In DNA, the CDR3 is TGTGCCAGCAACTGGGACAGGGGAGGGACCGAAGCTTTCTTT. Protein product: CASNWDRGGTEAFF.

The chain employs TRBV5-3 and TRBJ2-1, with 10 positions matching TRBD2. TRBV5-3 is known as an ORF, though its function is uncertain. CDR3 size: 16 residues. V lost 7 bases, J lost 5 bases, and 12 bases stayed unmatched. This CDR3 is CARSPGPAGGHNEQFF. CDR3 DNA: TGTGCCAGATCCCCCGGCCCAGCGGGGGGGCACAATGAGCAGTTCTTC.

The genes are TRBV29-1 and TRBJ2-5; 7 bases are shared with TRBD1. Near its end, the DNA agrees better with TRBJ2-7, so the J call may be wrong. Germline V gives CDR1 SQVTM, CDR2 ANQGSEA. The CDR3 is made up of 15 amino acids. The CDR3 reads CSVGARGTQYYEQYF. CDR3 in DNA: TGCAGCGTTGGGGCCAGGGGGACCCAATACTACGAGCAGTACTTC.

CDR3 loop: CASSQDWQGGYGYTF. The CDR3 DNA follows: TGCGCCAGCAGCCAAGACTGGCAGGGGGGATATGGCTACACCTTC. The chain couples TRBV4-3 to TRBJ1-2; 7 nucleotides line up with TRBD1. The V gene's germline CDR1 is LGHNA and CDR2 YSLEER. CDR3 size: 15 residues. V shed 0 bases and J 5 bases; nucleotides not matched to a gene: 6.

V usage is TRBV11-2 and J usage is TRBJ2-7; 7 bases match TRBD2. V was pared by 1 base and J by 5 bases, with 8 bases of the junction left unmatched. The CDR3 has 15 residues. Looked up from germline, CDR1 is SGHAT and CDR2 is FQNNGV. The CDR3, as DNA: TGTGCCAGCAGCTTAGTGGGCGGGGGAAACAACGAGCAGTACTTC. Translation gives CASSLVGGGNNEQYF.

The V and J genes are TRBV20-1 and TRBJ1-2, with 7 bases lining up with TRBD1. V lost 5 bases to trimming and J lost 7 bases; unmatched junction nucleotides: 4. This CDR3 is built from 11 residues. Looked up from germline, CDR1 is DFQATT and CDR2 is SNEGSKA (reference sequence). The CDR3 sequence is CSASGGFGYTF. The CDR3 DNA sequence: TGCAGTGCTTCAGGGGGTTTTGGCTACACCTTC.

The chain uses TRBV11-2 and TRBJ1-1; D may be TRBD1 (6 bases). The germline V gene encodes CDR1 SGHAT and CDR2 FQNNGV. This CDR3 is 16 amino acids long. Trimming removed 5 bases at V and 0 bases at J, with 16 bases between. CDR3 amino acids: CASSTTGRGMNTEAFF. The DNA of the CDR3 is TGTGCCAGCAGCACTACAGGGAGGGGTATGAACACTGAAGCTTTCTTT.

The V gene is TRBV29-1, the J gene TRBJ1-2; D gene ambiguous. Trimming left V 6 bases short and J 4 bases short, with 9 bases between. The germline V gene has CDR1 SQVTM and CDR2 ANQGSEA. The CDR3 is 11 amino acids. Written as DNA, the CDR3 is TGCAGCGTCCAAACAGTCTATGGCTACACCTTC. Its protein is CSVQTVYGYTF.

This rearrangement joins TRBV21-1 to TRBJ1-1; no check of the table's D call, TRBD1, against the DNA was made. TRBV21-1 is listed as a pseudogene. CDR3 length equals 19 residues. CDR3 in DNA: TGTGCCAGCAGCAAAGGGGATAGGACAGGGAAAAAAATGAACACTGAAGCTTTCTTT. Translating it yields CASSKGDRTGKKMNTEAFF.

This sequence joins TRBV7-6 and TRBJ1-1; 7 nucleotides line up with TRBD1. Germline CDR1 reads SGHVS; CDR2 reads FNYEAQ. This CDR3 contains 14 residues. Germline trimming cut 6 bases from V and 2 bases from J; bases unmatched to any gene: 6. The CDR3 spells CASRPGGENTEAFF. The CDR3 coding sequence is TGTGCCAGCAGACCAGGGGGGGAAAACACTGAAGCTTTCTTT.

This rearrangement joins TRBV5-3 to TRBJ2-7; TRBD1 agrees at 7 bases. TRBV5-3 is placed among ORFs of uncertain function. Unmatched junction bases numbered 3, after V lost 3 bases and J lost 0 bases. The CDR3 contains 14 residues. The CDR3 sequence: CARSSYRGSYEQYF. CDR3 bases: TGTGCCAGAAGCTCATACAGGGGCTCCTACGAGCAGTACTTC.

The genes are TRBV7-9 and TRBJ1-2; D is uncertain. In germline, CDR1 is SEHNR, CDR2 FQNEAQ (reference sequence). Trimming stripped 5 bases from V and 7 bases from J, with 23 bases between. CDR3 length: 16 amino acids. Here the CDR3 DNA reads TGTGCCAGCAGCCCCCCTCTGGCAGGTTCCAGTGGTGGCTACACCTTC. Translating it yields CASSPPLAGSSGGYTF.

V usage is TRBV21-1 and J usage is TRBJ2-5; the D call in the table, TRBD2, was not verified against the DNA. TRBV21-1 corresponds to a pseudogene. CDR3 size: 17 residues. The CDR3 coding sequence is TGTGCCAGCAGAGCACTAGCGGGGGGCCGAAACCAAGAGACCCAGTACTTC. The encoded protein is CASRALAGGRNQETQYF.

V and J are TRBV7-9 and TRBJ1-1; no firm D call. In germline, CDR1 is SEHNR, CDR2 FQNEAQ (reference sequence). CDR3 size: 11 residues. V was clipped by 5 bases and J by 1 base, with 2 bases between them. CDR3 DNA sequence: TGTGCCAGCAGCCAGAACACTGAAGCTTTCTTT. Its protein is CASSQNTEAFF.

The gene calls are TRBV7-2 and TRBJ1-1, with 7 bases matching TRBD1. CDR1 and CDR2 (germline): SGHTA, FQGNSA. The CDR3 has 15 amino acids. V trimming: 5 bases; J trimming: 3 bases; junction bases outside the gene matches: 9. The CDR3 loop is CASSPRDRAYTEAFF. CDR3 DNA sequence: TGTGCCAGCAGCCCCCGGGACAGAGCATACACTGAAGCTTTCTTT.